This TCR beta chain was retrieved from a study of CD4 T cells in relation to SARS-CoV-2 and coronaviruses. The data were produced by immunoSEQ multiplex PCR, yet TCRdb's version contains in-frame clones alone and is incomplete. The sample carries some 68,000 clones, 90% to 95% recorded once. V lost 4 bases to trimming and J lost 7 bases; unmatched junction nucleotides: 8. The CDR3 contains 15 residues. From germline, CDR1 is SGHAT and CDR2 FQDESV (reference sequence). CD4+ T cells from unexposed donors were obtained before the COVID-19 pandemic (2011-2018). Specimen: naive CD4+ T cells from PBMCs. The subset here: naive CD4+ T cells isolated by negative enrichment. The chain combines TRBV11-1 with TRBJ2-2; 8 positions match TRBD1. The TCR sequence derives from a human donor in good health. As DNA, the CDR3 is TGTGCCAGCAGCTCTCAGGGGGCGCGTAGCGGGGAGCTGTTTTTT. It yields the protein CASSSQGARSGELFF.